This TCR beta chain originates from a study of shared clonotypes between healthy human individuals. Study results and caveats: What naive subsets generally showed was a larger estimated richness than memory subsets showed.

Data came from immunoSEQ multiplex PCR; TCRdb stores just in-frame clones and leaves some out. Of hundreds of thousands of clones detected, approximately 96% appear once; the ten largest clones hold less than 0.12%. In germline, CDR1 is SNHLY, CDR2 FYNNEI. This CDR3 contains 12 residues. V was cut by 6 bases and J by 0 bases, with 3 bases left in between. The naive CD8 population came from CD45RO-negative cells selected for CCR7, without terminally differentiated effector memory CD45RA+ cells. Worth noting for this clone: Its antigen remains unknown.

The V and J genes are TRBV2 and TRBJ1-3, with D hard to call. The source material was naive CD8+ T cells sorted from blood. The sequence was obtained from a woman aged 30 to 39 in good health. The CDR3 nucleotides read TGTGCCAGCAGGGACTCTGGAAACACCATATATTTT. Encoded protein: CASRDSGNTIYF.